The 18 T cell receptor beta chains presented below share a single source sample, sequenced in a study of T cell repertoires in cytomegalovirus infection. Each CDR3 protein gets one entry after TCRdb re-called the reads with MiXCR. The sample has fewer than 350,000 distinct CDR3 sequences, 25% to 35% seen once. These receptors have no known antigen. Material: cultured PBMCs, obtained from culture after CMV antigen stimulation. Receptor source: a human donor in good health (CMV status not recorded). Some clones in this sample may be carry-over from other donors' samples.

This clonotype was detected ten times or more. The rearrangement joins TRBV10-3 to TRBJ1-6; 8 bases line up with TRBD1. Looked up from germline, CDR1 is ENHRY and CDR2 is SYGVKD. The CDR3 covers 12 residues. The V and J ends lost 8 bases and 7 bases, in that order; junction bases with no gene match: 1. CDR3 amino acids: CAIGQGNSPLHF. The CDR3 coding sequence is TGTGCCATCGGACAGGGAAATTCACCCCTCCACTTT.

The chain links TRBV5-1 to TRBJ2-3; D is uncertain. CDR3 size: 13 residues. The germline gives CDR1 SGHRS, CDR2 YFSETQ. Deletions cut 4 bases from V and 6 bases from J, with 12 bases between. The CDR3 nucleotides read TGCGCCAGCAGCCGTTCCCCGGGCGATACGCAGTATTTT. Its translation is CASSRSPGDTQYF.

The chain recombines TRBV29-1 with TRBJ2-5; D unclear. Germline V lookup: CDR1 SQVTM, CDR2 ANQGSEA. The CDR3 totals 13 residues. V dropped 1 base and J dropped 1 base, with 7 bases sitting between them. The CDR3 protein is CSVEGRVQETQYF. Here the CDR3 DNA reads TGCAGCGTTGAAGGCCGCGTCCAAGAGACCCAGTACTTC.

This sequence joins TRBV5-1 and TRBJ1-5; D remains ambiguous. Germline lookup yields CDR1 SGHRS and CDR2 YFSETQ. This CDR3 comprises 15 residues. V lost 0 bases and J 9 bases, leaving 16 bases between the germline ends. Written as DNA, the CDR3 is TGCGCCAGCAGCTTGGAGGGAGTTATAGAATCGCCCCAGCATTTT. Encoded protein: CASSLEGVIESPQHF.

This clonotype was counted at least ten times. The V and J genes are TRBV7-2 and TRBJ1-5; a possible D gene is TRBD1 (6 bases). Germline CDR1 reads SGHTA; CDR2 reads FQGNSA. This CDR3 comprises 14 residues. The germline V and J ends were trimmed by 1 base and 6 bases, with 10 bases remaining between them. The CDR3 DNA reads as TGTGCCAGCAGCTTAGTACAGGGTGGTCAGCCCCAGCATTTT. Protein sequence: CASSLVQGGQPQHF. Full variable domain (rest looked up from reference TRBV7-2 and TRBJ1-5): GAGVSQSPSNKVTEKGKDVELRCDPISGHTALYWYRQSLGQGLEFLIYFQGNSAPDKSGLPSDRFSAERTGGSVSTLTIQRTQQEDSAVYLCASSLVQGGQPQHFGDGTRLSIL.

The chain has TRBV12-3 or TRBV12-4 and TRBJ2-6; no definite D call. V lost 2 bases, J lost 6 bases, and 5 bases lay in between. The CDR3 is 13 amino acids. The CDR3 sequence: CASSLSVANVLTF. The CDR3 DNA is TGTGCCAGCAGTTTAAGTGTGGCCAACGTCCTGACTTTC.

In the case of this clonotype: A much larger clonotype is one base distant, so this may be a read error. The CDR3 does not close with the conserved phenylalanine or tryptophan, likely indicating a read error. The rearrangement uses TRBV7-2 and TRBJ2-7; 7 nucleotides match TRBD2. After removal of 2 bases from V and 6 bases from J, the junction contained 4 bases not matched to a gene. The CDR3 is 13 residues long. The germline V gene encodes CDR1 SGHTA and CDR2 FQGNSA. The CDR3 DNA follows: TGTGCCAGCAGCTTAATACTAGCGCGCGAGCAGTACCTC. Amino acid sequence: CASSLILAREQYL.

This clonotype was observed a handful of times. The CDR3 sequence is CASSVRSTPGQGADQPQHF. In nucleotides, the CDR3 is TGTGCCAGCAGCGTTCGTAGTACTCCGGGACAGGGGGCAGATCAGCCCCAGCATTTT. The chain couples TRBV9 to TRBJ1-5, with 12 bases aligning to TRBD1. This CDR3 is built from 19 residues. With 2 bases clipped from V and 5 bases from J, the junction kept 14 bases outside the gene matches. Germline-derived CDR1 and CDR2 are SGDLS and YYNGEE. The variable domain in full, with the rest retrieved from reference TRBV9 and TRBJ1-5, is DSGVTQTPKHLITATGQRVTLRCSPRSGDLSVYWYQQSLDQGLQFLIQYYNGEERAKGNILERFSAQQFPDLHSELNLSSLELGDSALYFCASSVRSTPGQGADQPQHFGDGTRLSIL.

This clonotype has just a few counts. The chain is built from TRBV2 and TRBJ2-7; no definite D call. V lost 1 base and J lost 7, with 11 bases in between. The CDR3 is 13 residues long. Germline values: CDR1 SNHLY, CDR2 FYNNEI. DNA for the CDR3: TGTGCCAGCAGTGAAGAGGTGTCTACTGAGCAGTACTTC. It yields the protein CASSEEVSTEQYF. Full variable domain (rest looked up from reference TRBV2 and TRBJ2-7): EPEVTQTPSHQVTQMGQEVILRCVPISNHLYFYWYRQILGQKVEFLVSFYNNEISEKSEIFDDQFSVERPDGSNFTLKIRSTKLEDSAMYFCASSEEVSTEQYFGPGTRLTVT.

The rearrangement uses TRBV5-8 and TRBJ2-2; TRBD1 agrees at 7 bases. Germline loops: CDR1 SGHTS, CDR2 YDEGEE. V trimming: 0 bases; J trimming: 5 bases; junction bases outside the gene matches: 10. The CDR3 has 17 residues. CDR3 in amino acids: CASSLGIRDSQTGELFF. Written as DNA, the CDR3 is TGTGCCAGCAGCTTGGGCATCCGGGACAGCCAAACCGGGGAGCTGTTTTTT.

The sample holds a few counts of this clonotype. The chain recombines TRBV19 with TRBJ2-5; no definite D call. V dropped 3 bases and J dropped 0 bases, with 8 bases sitting between them. Germline V gene data show CDR1 as LNHDA and CDR2 as SQIVND (reference sequence). The CDR3 length is 14 residues. The CDR3 region is CASSIGLYQETQYF. The CDR3 region has the DNA TGTGCCAGTAGTATCGGTCTGTACCAAGAGACCCAGTACTTC.

The chain recombines TRBV2 with TRBJ1-3; weak D call: TRBD1 (5 bases). Germline V gives CDR1 SNHLY, CDR2 FYNNEI. The V end lost 4 bases, the J end lost 0 bases, and 16 bases lay between the germline ends. The length of the CDR3 is 17 residues. CDR3 coding DNA: TGTGCCAGCAGTGCGGACAATAGCAGAGTCTCTGGAAACACCATATATTTT. It yields the protein CASSADNSRVSGNTIYF.

The genes are TRBV3-1 and TRBJ1-6, with unresolved D. Germline lookup yields CDR1 LGHDT and CDR2 YNNKEL (reference sequence). The V gene lost 0 bases and the J gene lost 13 bases, with 13 bases spanning the gap. The CDR3 consists of 14 residues. DNA for the CDR3: TGTGCCAGCAGCCAAGAGGATTCGGTCTCGCCCCTCCACTTT. Its translation: CASSQEDSVSPLHF. Combining the CDR3 with reference TRBV3-1 and TRBJ1-6 gives the whole variable domain DTAVSQTPKYLVTQMGNDKSIKCEQNLGHDTMYWYKQDSKKFLKIMFSYNNKELIINETVPNRFSPKSPDKAHLNLHINSLELGDSAVYFCASSQEDSVSPLHFGNGTRLTVT.

Written as DNA, the CDR3 is TGTGCCAGCAAATTAAGGGGCTCCCCAATCACCTCTGGAAACACCATATATTTT. Amino acid sequence: CASKLRGSPITSGNTIYF. The rearrangement uses TRBV27 and TRBJ1-3; D possibly corresponds to TRBD1 (5 bases). This CDR3 has 18 residues. Germline CDR1 is MNHEY and CDR2 is SMNVEV (reference sequence). V lost 7 bases and J 0 bases, leaving 22 bases between the germline ends.

This chain connects TRBV4-1 to TRBJ2-1; 11 nucleotides align to TRBD2. This CDR3 is 15 amino acids long. The J segment lost 10 bases and the V segment lost 2 bases, leaving 7 bases of the junction unmatched. Per germline, CDR1 MGHRA and CDR2 YSYEKL. CDR3 loop: CASSQSLAGGGEQFF. CDR3 DNA: TGCGCCAGCAGCCAATCTTTAGCGGGAGGGGGCGAGCAGTTCTTC.

This clonotype came up many times. The chain recombines TRBV7-8 with TRBJ1-6; unclear D gene. Between the trimmed V and J ends, which lost 4 bases and 0 bases, there was a span of 16 bases. CDR1 is SGHVS and CDR2 is FQNEAQ in the germline V gene. This CDR3 is built from 18 residues. The CDR3 DNA reads as TGTGCCAGCAGCTCAGTCGGGCGTGGGAGCTCCTATAATTCACCCCTCCACTTT. Protein sequence: CASSSVGRGSSYNSPLHF.

The chain recombines TRBV6-1 with TRBJ2-1; possible D gene TRBD2, 6 bases. This CDR3 comprises 15 residues. Germline CDR1 MNHNS, CDR2 SASEGT. Trimming left V 6 bases short and J 7 bases short, with 19 bases between. The CDR3 DNA sequence: TGTGCCAGCAGCCCGCGGGGCGGGACTTCAAATGAGCAGTTCTTC. Translated, it gives CASSPRGGTSNEQFF.

The chain uses TRBV5-4 and TRBJ1-2; no clear D. The CDR3 is 14 residues long. Germline V gene lookup returns CDR1 SGHNT and CDR2 YYREEE (reference sequence). V was cut by 0 bases and J by 3 bases, with 9 bases left in between. The DNA of the CDR3 is TGTGCCAGCAGCTTGGAACCGGCTGACTATGGCTACACCTTC. Translation gives CASSLEPADYGYTF.